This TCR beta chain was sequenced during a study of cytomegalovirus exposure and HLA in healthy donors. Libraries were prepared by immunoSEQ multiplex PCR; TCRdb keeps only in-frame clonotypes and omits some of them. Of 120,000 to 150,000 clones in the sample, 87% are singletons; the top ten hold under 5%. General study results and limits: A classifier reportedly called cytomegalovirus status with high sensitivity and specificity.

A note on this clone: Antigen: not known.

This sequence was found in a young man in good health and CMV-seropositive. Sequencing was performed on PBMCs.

The DNA for the CDR3 is TGTGCCAGCAGCCTGTCGACTAGCGGATACACAGATACGCAGTATTTT. Its translation is CASSLSTSGYTDTQYF. The chain has TRBV7-9 and TRBJ2-3, with 9 bases that match TRBD2. The junction had 8 bases not matched to a gene; V was cut back by 5 bases and J by 2 bases. The CDR3 spans 16 residues. Germline assignment: CDR1 SEHNR and CDR2 FQNEAQ (reference sequence).